These 15 T cell receptor beta chains came from one sample sequenced in a study of cytomegalovirus exposure and HLA in healthy donors. Use of 60 Vbeta and 13 Jbeta primers characterized the PCR. The data were produced by immunoSEQ multiplex PCR, yet TCRdb's version contains in-frame clones alone and is incomplete. The data contain approximately 160,000 clones, 82% of them seen just once; the ten biggest clones take up approximately 1.6%. What was sequenced was PBMCs. Receptors were obtained from a male donor in good health and CMV-seronegative.

This sequence joins TRBV7-9 and TRBJ2-5; D perhaps matches TRBD2 (5 bases). Trimming took 5 bases from V and 3 from J, leaving 13 bases between them. CDR1 SEHNR and CDR2 FQNEAQ come from the germline V gene (reference sequence). CDR3 length: 14 amino acids. CDR3: CASSQSGGKETQYF. The CDR3, as DNA: TGTGCCAGCAGCCAAAGCGGAGGTAAAGAGACCCAGTACTTC.

The J gene is TRBJ1-2, the V gene TRBV27; D is possibly TRBD1 (6 bases). This CDR3 has 17 residues. Deletions cut 5 bases from V and 4 bases from J, with 23 bases between. Germline CDR1 is MNHEY and CDR2 is SMNVEV (reference sequence). CDR3 loop: CASSRRPTGSNVYGYTF. The CDR3, as DNA: TGTGCCAGCAGTCGTCGTCCGACAGGAAGTAACGTCTATGGCTACACCTTC.

This sequence joins TRBV5-4 and TRBJ2-5, with 12 bases that match TRBD2. Per germline, CDR1 SGHNT and CDR2 YYREEE (reference sequence). The CDR3 totals 16 residues. The V gene end was trimmed by 4 bases and the J gene end by 3 bases; junction bases not matched to a gene: 7. The CDR3 sequence: CASSTTSGSMKETQYF. DNA for the CDR3: TGTGCCAGCAGCACGACTAGCGGGAGTATGAAAGAGACCCAGTACTTC.

J is TRBJ1-2 and V is TRBV25-1; 9 bases are shared with TRBD1. The J segment lost 1 base and the V segment lost 4 bases, leaving 7 bases of the junction unmatched. The CDR3 runs to 16 residues. Looked up from germline, CDR1 is MGHDK and CDR2 is SYGVNS. The CDR3 sequence: CASSGPGQGLNYGYTF. DNA for the CDR3: TGTGCCAGCAGTGGGCCGGGACAGGGACTTAACTATGGCTACACCTTC.

This chain joins TRBV4-1 and TRBJ1-2; D remains ambiguous. The length of the CDR3 is 15 residues. Germline V gene lookup returns CDR1 MGHRA and CDR2 YSYEKL. Trimming left V 1 base short and J 4 bases short, with 13 bases between. CDR3 in DNA: TGCGCCAGCAGCCAAGCCGGAGAAATCCGCTATGGCTACACCTTC. Its protein is CASSQAGEIRYGYTF.

About this clone itself: The junction shows a germline mismatch at one end, possibly a read error. This chain uses TRBV10-3 with TRBJ2-2; maybe TRBD1 (5 bases). The length of the CDR3 is 15 residues. Germline V gene lookup returns CDR1 ENHRY and CDR2 SYGVKD. The CDR3 spells CAISESGSGTGELFF. The CDR3 bases are TGTGCCATCAGCGAGTCCGGGTCAGGGACCGGGGAGCTGTTTTTT.

V is TRBV11-2 and J is TRBJ2-2; D is perhaps TRBD2 (6 bases). The ends were cut back, 3 bases at V and 6 bases at J, with 14 bases in the middle. Germline CDR1 reads SGHAT; CDR2 reads FQNNGV. The CDR3 consists of 15 residues. The CDR3 is CASSFGGVLAGELFF. DNA for the CDR3: TGTGCCAGCAGCTTTGGCGGGGTTTTGGCCGGGGAGCTGTTTTTT. Full variable domain (remainder filled in from reference TRBV11-2 and TRBJ2-2): EAGVAQSPRYKIIEKRQSVAFWCNPISGHATLYWYQQILGQGPKLLIQFQNNGVVDDSQLPKDRFSAERLKGVDSTLKIQPAKLEDSAVYLCASSFGGVLAGELFFGEGSRLTVL.

This chain uses TRBV6-1 with TRBJ1-1; D unresolved. CDR1 and CDR2 from the germline V gene are MNHNS and SASEGT. Trimming removed 7 bases at V and 0 bases at J, with 6 bases between. This CDR3 has 12 residues. The CDR3 protein is CASKRMNTEAFF. The DNA of the CDR3 is TGTGCCAGCAAGAGGATGAACACTGAAGCTTTCTTT.

The chain carries TRBV7-9 and TRBJ1-1; D may be TRBD1 (5 bases). CDR1 and CDR2 from the germline V gene are SEHNR and FQNEAQ (reference sequence). The CDR3 runs 15 residues. Trimming pared 1 base from V and 2 bases from J, leaving 11 bases between. The CDR3 protein is CASSLEAGRNTEAFF. CDR3 nucleotide sequence: TGTGCCAGCAGCTTAGAGGCGGGACGAAACACTGAAGCTTTCTTT. Supplemented by reference TRBV7-9 and TRBJ1-1, the full variable domain reads DTGVSQNPRHKITKRGQNVTFRCDPISEHNRLYWYRQTLGQGPEFLTYFQNEAQLEKSRLLSDRFSAERPKGSFSTLEIQRTEQGDSAMYLCASSLEAGRNTEAFFGQGTRLTVV.

The chain is built from TRBV27 and TRBJ2-1, with 7 bases identical to TRBD1. Looked up from germline, CDR1 is MNHEY and CDR2 is SMNVEV (reference sequence). Trimming cost V 2 bases and J 3 bases; bases outside gene matches: 7. The CDR3 covers 16 residues. The CDR3 DNA follows: TGTGCCAGCAGTTTACTGCAGGGGGTTTACTACAATGAGCAGTTCTTC. Translated, it gives CASSLLQGVYYNEQFF.

The sample holds a few counts of this clone. The chain employs TRBV28 and TRBJ2-7, with 10 bases that match TRBD1. The CDR3 consists of 15 residues. The J segment lost 3 bases and the V segment lost 3 bases, leaving 5 bases of the junction unmatched. CDR1 MDHEN and CDR2 SYDVKM come from the germline V gene. CDR3 sequence (DNA): TGTGCCAGCAGTTTGCCGGGACAGGGGTACTACGAGCAGTACTTC. Residues: CASSLPGQGYYEQYF.

The chain employs TRBV5-6 and TRBJ1-4; D not resolved. The germline V gene has CDR1 SGHDT and CDR2 YYEEEE. V was cut by 2 bases and J by 4 bases, with 6 bases left in between. The CDR3 runs to 13 residues. The CDR3 coding sequence is TGTGCCAGCAGCTTACCGAGTAATGAAAAACTGTTTTTT. This codes for CASSLPSNEKLFF. Looking up the rest from reference TRBV5-6 and TRBJ1-4 gives the full variable domain: DAGVTQSPTHLIKTRGQQVTLRCSPKSGHDTVSWYQQALGQGPQFIFQYYEEEERQRGNFPDRFSGHQFPNYSSELNVNALLLGDSALYLCASSLPSNEKLFFGSGTQLSVL.

The chain recombines TRBV6-5 with TRBJ1-6; perhaps TRBD1 as D (5 bases). The CDR3 contains 14 residues. From germline, CDR1 is MNHEY and CDR2 SVGAGI. The V gene lost 5 bases and the J gene lost 7 bases, with 12 bases spanning the gap. CDR3 sequence reads: CASSEQVWNSPLHF. The CDR3 coding sequence is TGTGCCAGCAGTGAACAGGTCTGGAATTCACCCCTCCACTTT.

This clone appeared once. Written as DNA, the CDR3 is TGTGCCAGCAGCTTGGAGTGGTCGGGGGATAAGAATCAGCCCCAGCATTTT. Translation gives CASSLEWSGDKNQPQHF. The chain carries TRBV7-2 and TRBJ1-5; D is perhaps TRBD1 (5 bases). Trimming pared 3 bases from V and 4 bases from J, leaving 19 bases between. CDR1 and CDR2 (germline): SGHTA, FQGNSA. The CDR3 consists of 17 residues.

This chain joins TRBV25-1 and TRBJ2-7; 11 bases are shared with TRBD1. The CDR3 extends over 12 amino acids. Germline V gene lookup returns CDR1 MGHDK and CDR2 SYGVNS. In DNA form, the CDR3 reads TGTGCGGGGACAGGGGGTACCTTGGAGCAGTACTTC. Translation gives CAGTGGTLEQYF.